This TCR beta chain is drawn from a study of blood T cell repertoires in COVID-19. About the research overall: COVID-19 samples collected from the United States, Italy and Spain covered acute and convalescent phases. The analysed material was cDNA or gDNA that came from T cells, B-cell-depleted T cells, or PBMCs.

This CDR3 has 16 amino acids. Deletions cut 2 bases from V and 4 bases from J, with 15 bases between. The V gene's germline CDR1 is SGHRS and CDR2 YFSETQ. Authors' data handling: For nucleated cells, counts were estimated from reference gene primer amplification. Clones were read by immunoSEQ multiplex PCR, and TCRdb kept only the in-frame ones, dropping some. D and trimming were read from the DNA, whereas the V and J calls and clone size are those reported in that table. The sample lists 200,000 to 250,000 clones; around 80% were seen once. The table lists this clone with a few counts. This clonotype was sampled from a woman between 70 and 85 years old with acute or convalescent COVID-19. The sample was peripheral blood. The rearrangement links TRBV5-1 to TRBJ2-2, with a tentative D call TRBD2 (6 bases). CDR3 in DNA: TGCGCCAGCAGCTTACAAGCGGGTTCGGGCACCGGGGAGCTGTTTTTT. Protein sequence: CASSLQAGSGTGELFF.